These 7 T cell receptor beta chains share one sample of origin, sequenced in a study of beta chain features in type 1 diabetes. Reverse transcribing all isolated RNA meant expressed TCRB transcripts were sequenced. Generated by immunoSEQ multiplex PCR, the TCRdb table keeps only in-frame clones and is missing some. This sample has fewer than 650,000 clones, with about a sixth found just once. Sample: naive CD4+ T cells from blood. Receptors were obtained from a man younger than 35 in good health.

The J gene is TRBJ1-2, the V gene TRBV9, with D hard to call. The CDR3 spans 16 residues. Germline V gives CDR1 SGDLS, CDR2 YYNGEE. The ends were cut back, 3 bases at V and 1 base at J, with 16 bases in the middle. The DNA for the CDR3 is TGTGCCAGCAGCGAGTCCCTTAAGACACGTAACTATGGCTACACCTTC. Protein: CASSESLKTRNYGYTF.

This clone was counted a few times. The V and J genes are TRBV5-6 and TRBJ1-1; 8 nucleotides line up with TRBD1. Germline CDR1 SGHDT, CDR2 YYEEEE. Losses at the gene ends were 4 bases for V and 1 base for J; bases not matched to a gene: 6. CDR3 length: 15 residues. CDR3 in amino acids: CASSRDRTANTEAFF. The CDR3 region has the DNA TGTGCCAGCAGCCGGGACAGGACTGCGAACACTGAAGCTTTCTTT.

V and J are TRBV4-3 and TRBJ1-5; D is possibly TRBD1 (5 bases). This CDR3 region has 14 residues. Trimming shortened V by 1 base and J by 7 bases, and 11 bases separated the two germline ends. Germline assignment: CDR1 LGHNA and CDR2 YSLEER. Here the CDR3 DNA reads TGCGCCAGCAGCCAAGCTGGCGAGGGGCAGCCCCAGCATTTT. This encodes CASSQAGEGQPQHF.

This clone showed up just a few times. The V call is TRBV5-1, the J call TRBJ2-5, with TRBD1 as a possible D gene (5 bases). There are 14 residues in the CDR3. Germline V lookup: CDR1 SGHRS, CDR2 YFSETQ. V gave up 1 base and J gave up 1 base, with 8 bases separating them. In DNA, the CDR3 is TGCGCCAGCAGCTTGAATCAGGGCCAAGAGACCCAGTACTTC. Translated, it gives CASSLNQGQETQYF.

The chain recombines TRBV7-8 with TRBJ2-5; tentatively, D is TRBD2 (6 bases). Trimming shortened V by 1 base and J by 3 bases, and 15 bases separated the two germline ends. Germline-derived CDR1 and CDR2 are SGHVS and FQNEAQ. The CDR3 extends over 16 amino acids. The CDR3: CASSLEDGRGKETQYF. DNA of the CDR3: TGTGCCAGCAGCTTAGAAGATGGGCGGGGAAAAGAGACCCAGTACTTC. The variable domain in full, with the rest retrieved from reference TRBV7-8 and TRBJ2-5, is GAGVSQSPRYKVAKRGQDVALRCDPISGHVSLFWYQQALGQGPEFLTYFQNEAQLDKSGLPSDRFFAERPEGSVSTLKIQRTQQEDSAVYLCASSLEDGRGKETQYFGPGTRLLVL.

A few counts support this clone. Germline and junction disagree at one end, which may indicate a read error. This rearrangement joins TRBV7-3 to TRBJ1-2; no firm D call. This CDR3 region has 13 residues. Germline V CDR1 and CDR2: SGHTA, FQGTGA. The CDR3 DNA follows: TGTGCCAGCAGCTTACTGGCAGAAGCGCCCCCCCGCTTC. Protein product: CASSLLAEAPPRF.

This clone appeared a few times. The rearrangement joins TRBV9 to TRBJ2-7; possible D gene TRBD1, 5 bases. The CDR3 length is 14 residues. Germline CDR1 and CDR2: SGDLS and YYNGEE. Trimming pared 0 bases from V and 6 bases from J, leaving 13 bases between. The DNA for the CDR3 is TGTGCCAGCAGCGTAGATCAGCCAGGGCTCGAGCAGTACTTC. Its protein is CASSVDQPGLEQYF.